The 28 T cell receptor beta chains below were found in one sample sequenced in a study of blood T cell repertoires in COVID-19. Sequencing used immunoSEQ multiplex PCR; TCRdb keeps in-frame clones, though not all of them. The repertoire includes 250,000 or so clones, approximately 90% of them detected once, and approximately 1.6% sits in the top ten. Sequencing input: PBMCs or T cells enriched from blood (not recorded which). The receptors stem from a man in his forties who had recovered from COVID-19.

The gene calls are TRBV18 and TRBJ2-5; D gene unclear. The CDR3 is 13 residues long. The germline V gene has CDR1 KGHSH and CDR2 LQKENI. Trimming took 11 bases from V and 3 from J, leaving 16 bases between them. The CDR3 DNA follows: TGTGCCTCCCACCCCGCAGAAAAAGAGACCCAGTACTTC. Amino acid sequence: CASHPAEKETQYF.

This clone was counted a single time. The CDR3 nucleotides are TGTGCCATCCGGACTAGCGGGAGTGGTGAGACCCAGTACTTC. This gives the protein CAIRTSGSGETQYF. V usage is TRBV10-3 and J usage is TRBJ2-5; 13 bases map to TRBD2. J was trimmed by 5 bases and V by 8 bases; bases with no gene match: 5. This CDR3 has 14 residues. Looked up from germline, CDR1 is ENHRY and CDR2 is SYGVKD.

The chain links TRBV19 to TRBJ1-1, with D maybe TRBD1 (6 bases). This CDR3 comprises 15 residues. The V end lost 4 bases, the J end lost 2 bases, and 14 bases lay between the germline ends. Germline-derived CDR1 and CDR2 are LNHDA and SQIVND (reference sequence). CDR3 region: CASSTATGVNTEAFF. Here the CDR3 DNA reads TGTGCCAGTAGTACAGCGACAGGCGTAAACACTGAAGCTTTCTTT.

The chain recombines TRBV9 with TRBJ2-5; 7 bases are shared with TRBD1. CDR1 is SGDLS and CDR2 is YYNGEE in the germline V gene. Trimming removed 4 bases from V and 2 bases from J; junction bases left unmatched: 5. This CDR3 region has 14 residues. The CDR3 DNA is TGTGCCAGCAGCCCTTCGGGACAGCAAGAGACCCAGTACTTC. Amino acids: CASSPSGQQETQYF.

V gene TRBV18 combines with J gene TRBJ1-2; D not resolved. Germline lookup yields CDR1 KGHSH and CDR2 LQKENI. V was clipped by 7 bases and J by 4 bases, with 19 bases between them. The CDR3 totals 15 residues. For the CDR3, the DNA is TGTGCCAGCTTCCCACCGGCCGACGGCGGCTATGGCTACACCTTC. Translating gives CASFPPADGGYGYTF.

A single count supports this clone. The chain joins TRBV27 to TRBJ1-6, with D perhaps TRBD1 (6 bases). Germline values: CDR1 MNHEY, CDR2 SMNVEV (reference sequence). This CDR3 comprises 15 residues. V lost 7 bases to trimming and J lost 4 bases, with 14 bases between them. In DNA form, the CDR3 reads TGTGCCAGCACCCCAGGGGATAGGTATAATTCACCCCTCCACTTT. Translation gives CASTPGDRYNSPLHF.

A few counts support this clone. The chain carries TRBV28 and TRBJ2-5; 8 bases map to TRBD1. Germline-derived CDR1 and CDR2 are MDHEN and SYDVKM. The CDR3 covers 16 residues. V was clipped by 1 base and J by 1 base; unmatched bases: 5. The CDR3 protein is CASSLFQGAAQETQYF. The CDR3 nucleotides read TGTGCCAGCAGTTTATTTCAGGGGGCGGCCCAAGAGACCCAGTACTTC.

V usage is TRBV27 and J usage is TRBJ1-1; D might be TRBD1 (5 bases). Trimming shortened V by 3 bases and J by 3 bases, and 8 bases separated the two germline ends. This CDR3 has 13 amino acids. Germline V gives CDR1 MNHEY, CDR2 SMNVEV (reference sequence). The CDR3 coding sequence is TGTGCCAGCAGTTTTAGGGGCTACACTGAAGCTTTCTTT. It yields the protein CASSFRGYTEAFF.

The rearrangement links TRBV27 to TRBJ2-7; D possibly corresponds to TRBD2 (7 bases). CDR1 and CDR2 from the germline V gene are MNHEY and SMNVEV (reference sequence). CDR3 length: 13 residues. V lost 1 base and J lost 6, with 10 bases in between. As DNA, the CDR3 is TGTGCCAGCAGTTTATTGGGAGGGGGCGAGCAGTACTTC. As protein: CASSLLGGGEQYF.

This clone was seen only a few times. J is TRBJ1-2 and V is TRBV30; D unclear. Trimming left V 5 bases short and J 4 bases short, with 17 bases between. Germline loops: CDR1 GTSNPN, CDR2 SVGIG (reference sequence). This CDR3 has 14 residues. The CDR3 DNA reads TGTGCCTGGGGTTTTTGGGCAGGCCCCTATGGCTACACCTTC. Translating gives CAWGFWAGPYGYTF.

The V gene is TRBV4-1, the J gene TRBJ1-2; no clear D. This CDR3 is 12 amino acids long. Germline V lookup: CDR1 MGHRA, CDR2 YSYEKL. The germline V and J ends were trimmed by 1 base and 2 bases, with 2 bases remaining between them. The CDR3 nucleotides read TGCGCCAGCAGCCAAGCAAACTATGGCTACACCTTC. This codes for CASSQANYGYTF.

The J gene is TRBJ2-3, the V gene TRBV5-1; D is uncertain. V shed 0 bases and J shed 0 bases, with 8 bases lying between them. Germline V gene sequence: CDR1 SGHRS, CDR2 YFSETQ. This CDR3 is 15 amino acids long. Here the CDR3 DNA reads TGCGCCAGCAGCTTGGAAGCGACGAGCACAGATACGCAGTATTTT. Translating it yields CASSLEATSTDTQYF.

This clone was detected only a few times. At the DNA level, this CDR3 is encoded by other sequences in the same sample as well. V and J are TRBV27 and TRBJ1-5, with a tentative D call TRBD1 (5 bases). The germline CDR1 and CDR2 sequences are MNHEY and SMNVEV (reference sequence). Between the trimmed V and J ends, which lost 0 bases and 2 bases, there was a span of 8 bases. This CDR3 has 15 residues. The CDR3 protein is CASSLSRAGNQPQHF. Here the CDR3 DNA reads TGTGCCAGCAGTTTATCCAGGGCCGGCAATCAGCCCCAGCATTTT.

J is TRBJ1-2 and V is TRBV12-3 or TRBV12-4, with D maybe TRBD1 (6 bases). The ends were cut back, 7 bases at V and 8 bases at J, with 17 bases in the middle. CDR3 size: 13 residues. CDR3 sequence: CASTTPGGRGYTF. CDR3 DNA: TGTGCCAGCACCACCCCGGGGGGCCGAGGCTACACCTTC.

This chain joins TRBV28 and TRBJ1-2, with 7 nucleotides matching TRBD1. The CDR3 consists of 13 residues. Germline assignment: CDR1 MDHEN and CDR2 SYDVKM. Trimming took 6 bases from V and 8 from J; bases not matched to a gene: 9. In DNA form, the CDR3 reads TGTGCCAGCAGCTCACAGGGGACTAGAGGCTACACCTTC. Translation gives CASSSQGTRGYTF.

With respect to this clone: The junction departs from the called germline gene at one end, perhaps through a read error. The chain recombines TRBV7-9 with TRBJ2-7; D is ambiguous. Germline V gene sequence: CDR1 SEHNR, CDR2 FQNEAQ (reference sequence). This CDR3 comprises 12 residues. The CDR3 spells CASSFGTASPIF. The CDR3 DNA reads as TGTGCCAGCAGCTTTGGAACAGCCTCCCCCATATTC.

This chain connects TRBV4-2 to TRBJ2-1; maybe TRBD2 (6 bases). CDR3 length: 14 amino acids. The germline V and J ends were trimmed by 1 base and 6 bases, with 10 bases remaining between them. In germline, CDR1 is LGHNA, CDR2 YNFKEQ. The CDR3 DNA is TGTGCCAGCAGCCAAGTCGATAGCGGCAATGAGCAGTTCTTC. Translated: CASSQVDSGNEQFF.

Here the CDR3 reads CASSQEWQALFLGYTF. In DNA, the CDR3 is TGTGCCAGCAGCCAAGAATGGCAGGCCCTTTTCCTGGGCTACACCTTC. V usage is TRBV3-1 (or the pseudogene TRBV3-2) and J usage is TRBJ1-2, with D uncertain. The V gene's germline CDR1 is LGHDT and CDR2 YNNKEL (reference sequence). The CDR3 runs to 16 residues. Trimming pared 0 bases from V and 8 bases from J, leaving 19 bases between.

CDR3 DNA sequence: TGCAGCGCTGCCACTAAGCTGAACACTGAAGCTTTCTTT. Translated, it gives CSAATKLNTEAFF. This chain connects TRBV29-1 to TRBJ1-1; D is unclear. CDR3 length: 13 amino acids. V was shortened by 7 bases and J by 0 bases, with 12 bases between the two germline ends. Per the germline V gene, CDR1 is SQVTM and CDR2 is ANQGSEA.

J is TRBJ1-2 and V is TRBV5-1, with D perhaps matching TRBD1 (5 bases). The CDR3 has 13 amino acids. Germline V lookup: CDR1 SGHRS, CDR2 YFSETQ. Trimming pared 3 bases from V and 3 bases from J, leaving 9 bases between. In DNA, the CDR3 is TGCGCCAGCAGCTCAGGGTTTGACTATGGCTACACCTTC. It translates to CASSSGFDYGYTF.

This chain uses TRBV23-1 with TRBJ1-5; the D is unclear. TRBV23-1 is given ORF status, its function remaining uncertain. V lost 2 bases and J 2 bases, leaving 22 bases between the germline ends. The CDR3 has 19 amino acids. Here the CDR3 reads CASSQPHGEVKEGNQPQHF. CDR3 in DNA: TGCGCCAGCAGTCAACCTCACGGGGAAGTCAAGGAGGGCAATCAGCCCCAGCATTTT.

The gene calls are TRBV4-2 and TRBJ2-7, with 12 bases that match TRBD2. Germline values: CDR1 LGHNA, CDR2 YNFKEQ. This CDR3 is built from 13 residues. Trimming at V came to 3 bases and at J to 7 bases, leaving 1 base not matched to a gene. CDR3 protein: CASSHTSGREQYF. The CDR3 DNA follows: TGTGCCAGCAGCCACACTAGCGGGAGGGAGCAGTACTTC.

The gene calls are TRBV18 and TRBJ1-6; TRBD1 matches at 9 bases. Germline loops: CDR1 KGHSH, CDR2 LQKENI. V was pared by 6 bases and J by 5 bases, with 5 bases of the junction left unmatched. The CDR3 length is 15 residues. The CDR3 protein is CASSPGQGNNSPLHF. CDR3 nucleotide sequence: TGTGCCAGCTCGCCTGGACAGGGGAATAATTCACCCCTCCACTTT. Variable domain in full (rest from reference TRBV18 and TRBJ1-6): NAGVMQNPRHLVRRRGQEARLRCSPMKGHSHVYWYRQLPEEGLKFMVYLQKENIIDESGMPKERFSAEFPKEGPSILRIQQVVRGDSAAYFCASSPGQGNNSPLHFGNGTRLTVT.

This clone was observed a few times. CDR3 protein: CAIRDSGDNSPLHF. DNA of the CDR3: TGTGCCATCAGGGACAGTGGGGATAATTCACCCCTCCACTTT. The chain combines TRBV10-3 with TRBJ1-6; tentative D call: TRBD1 (6 bases). CDR1 and CDR2 (germline): ENHRY, SYGVKD. There are 14 residues in the CDR3. The V end lost 6 bases, the J end lost 5 bases, and 11 bases lay between the germline ends.

This clone has a single count. This rearrangement joins TRBV29-1 to TRBJ2-1; 12 bases line up with TRBD2. Per germline, CDR1 SQVTM and CDR2 ANQGSEA. Germline trimming cut 4 bases from V and 9 bases from J; bases unmatched to any gene: 7. This CDR3 has 14 residues. CDR3 sequence: CSVALTSGGSEQFF. The CDR3 DNA reads as TGCAGCGTTGCCCTGACTAGCGGGGGCAGTGAGCAGTTCTTC.

This chain joins TRBV5-1 and TRBJ2-5; 9 nucleotides agree with TRBD1. Germline CDR1 and CDR2: SGHRS and YFSETQ. This CDR3 is built from 14 residues. The V and J ends lost 5 bases and 4 bases, in that order; junction bases with no gene match: 6. The CDR3 bases are TGCGCCAGCAGGTCAACAGGGGGCTCAGAGACCCAGTACTTC. Protein sequence: CASRSTGGSETQYF.

The chain is built from TRBV27 and TRBJ1-5, with unresolved D. This CDR3 has 13 residues. The germline V gene encodes CDR1 MNHEY and CDR2 SMNVEV (reference sequence). The ends were cut back, 5 bases at V and 9 bases at J, with 14 bases in the middle. CDR3 sequence (DNA): TGTGCCAGCAGTGCCCTTAGTGGTCGGCCCCAGCATTTT. Protein sequence: CASSALSGRPQHF.

The V and J genes are TRBV7-9 and TRBJ2-1; tentative D call: TRBD1 (5 bases). CDR1 and CDR2 from the germline V gene are SEHNR and FQNEAQ (reference sequence). This CDR3 has 13 residues. V was trimmed by 5 bases and J by 3 bases, leaving 8 bases between them. The CDR3 is CASSGTGYNEQFF. The CDR3 bases are TGTGCCAGCAGCGGTACAGGCTACAATGAGCAGTTCTTC.